This T cell receptor beta chain is drawn from a study of cytomegalovirus exposure and HLA in healthy donors. On the study more broadly: The 100 to 150 validation repertoires and the 666 first-cohort repertoires shared a platform, a later analysis reported. Study-level findings and limits: Researchers catalogued around 150 TCR beta chains as cytomegalovirus-associated. Most TCR sequences were uncommon, yet certain public TCRs appeared in many donors.

The approximately 130-subject validation cohort, separate from the roughly 700-subject first cohort, included the donors. Profiling relied on immunoSEQ multiplex PCR, and the TCRdb table lists in-frame clones only, not all of them. Of about 120,000 clones in the sample, over 75% were seen once. Worth noting for this clone: Its antigen remains unknown.

Trimming took off 4 bases at V and 6 bases at J, with 14 bases between the two ends. This CDR3 spans 14 amino acids. CDR1 and CDR2 from the germline V gene are MNHEY and SMNVEV (reference sequence). The TCR originated in a woman aged 18-30 years in good health and CMV-seropositive. This chain joins TRBV27 and TRBJ2-3; D uncertain. The sample comprised PBMCs. The CDR3 DNA reads as TGTGCCAGCAGTTCGCCCCTCAGGAAGGATACGCAGTATTTT. Amino acid sequence: CASSSPLRKDTQYF.